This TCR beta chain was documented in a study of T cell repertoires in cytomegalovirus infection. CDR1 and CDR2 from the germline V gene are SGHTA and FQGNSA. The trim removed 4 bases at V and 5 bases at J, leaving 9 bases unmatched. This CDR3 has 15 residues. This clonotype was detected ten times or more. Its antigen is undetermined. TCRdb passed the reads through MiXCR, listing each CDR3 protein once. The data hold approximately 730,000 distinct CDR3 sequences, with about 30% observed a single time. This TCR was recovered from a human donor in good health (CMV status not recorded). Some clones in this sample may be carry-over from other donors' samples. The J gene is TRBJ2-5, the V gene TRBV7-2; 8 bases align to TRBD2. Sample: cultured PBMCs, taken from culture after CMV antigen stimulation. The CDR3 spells CASSSLAGYVETQYF. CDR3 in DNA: TGTGCCAGCAGCTCTTTAGCGGGGTATGTGGAGACCCAGTACTTC.